The 12 T cell receptor beta chains given below trace back to one sample, sequenced in a study of neurological immune-mediated disorders. TCRdb itself ran the 5' RACE reads through MiXCR, one entry per CDR3 protein. The sample carries 15,000 to 20,000 distinct CDR3 sequences, roughly 2.6% recorded once. The specimen sequenced was PBMCs. Every receptor here comes from a woman younger than 30 with multiple sclerosis.

This clonotype was seen ten or more times. This rearrangement joins TRBV5-1 to TRBJ2-1; 9 bases line up with TRBD2. The CDR3 length is 16 residues. V lost 1 base to trimming and J lost 4 bases; unmatched junction nucleotides: 6. The germline V gene has CDR1 SGHRS and CDR2 YFSETQ. CDR3 residues: CASSLRSGRLYNEQFF. CDR3 nucleotide sequence: TGCGCCAGCAGCTTGAGGAGCGGGAGGTTGTACAATGAGCAGTTCTTC.

This clonotype showed up many times. The chain carries TRBV7-2 and TRBJ2-7, with no clear D. Trimming removed 1 base from V and 3 bases from J, with 7 bases in between. CDR3 size: 13 residues. Germline-derived CDR1 and CDR2 are SGHTA and FQGNSA. The CDR3 DNA sequence: TGTGCCAGCAGCTTAGGACCGTTCTACGAGCAGTACTTC. This gives the protein CASSLGPFYEQYF.

By share, this clonotype ranks as medium-sized. The chain joins TRBV29-1 to TRBJ2-3, with D perhaps matching TRBD2 (6 bases). The CDR3 covers 11 residues. V lost 6 bases and J 4 bases, leaving 8 bases between the germline ends. From germline, CDR1 is SQVTM and CDR2 ANQGSEA. The CDR3 nucleotides are TGCAGCGTGAGACTAGCAGATACGCAGTATTTT. Protein sequence: CSVRLADTQYF.

This clonotype was found many times. This chain links TRBV3-1 with TRBJ1-2; D not resolved. This CDR3 is 13 amino acids long. Germline lookup yields CDR1 LGHDT and CDR2 YNNKEL (reference sequence). V was trimmed by 4 bases and J by 5 bases, leaving 11 bases between them. In nucleotides, the CDR3 is TGTGCCAGCAGCCTAAAGGGCGTATATGGCTACACCTTC. The encoded protein is CASSLKGVYGYTF.

This chain connects TRBV7-6 to TRBJ2-2, with 9 bases fitting TRBD1. The CDR3 contains 17 residues. Per germline, CDR1 SGHVS and CDR2 FNYEAQ. Trimming removed 5 bases from V and 3 bases from J; junction bases left unmatched: 10. The CDR3 loop is CASSKKGQGVYTGELFF. The CDR3, as DNA: TGTGCCAGCAGCAAAAAGGGACAGGGAGTGTACACCGGGGAGCTGTTTTTT. The full variable domain, with the rest looked up from reference TRBV7-6 and TRBJ2-2, is GAGVSQSPRYKVTKRGQDVALRCDPISGHVSLYWYRQALGQGPEFLTYFNYEAQQDKSGLPNDRFSAERPEGSISTLTIQRTEQRDSAMYRCASSKKGQGVYTGELFFGEGSRLTVL.

This clonotype was detected ten times or more. The chain joins TRBV11-3 to TRBJ2-3, with D possibly being TRBD1 or TRBD2 (6 bases each). Trimming removed 5 bases from V and 5 bases from J, with 14 bases in between. The germline CDR1 and CDR2 sequences are SGHNT and YENEEA. The CDR3 is 14 amino acids. CDR3 protein: CASSGGQGRDTQYF. The CDR3 bases are TGTGCCAGCAGCGGGGGGCAGGGAAGAGATACGCAGTATTTT.

This clonotype was observed at least ten times. This chain links TRBV7-2 with TRBJ2-1; no clear D. The CDR3 covers 15 residues. V shed 0 bases and J shed 2 bases, with 8 bases lying between them. Germline-derived CDR1 and CDR2 are SGHTA and FQGNSA. The DNA of the CDR3 is TGTGCCAGCAGCTTAGCAGGGCTTACCTACAATGAGCAGTTCTTC. Translated: CASSLAGLTYNEQFF.

This clonotype has a count of ten or more. J is TRBJ2-1 and V is TRBV5-5, with no clear D. Germline V gives CDR1 SGHKS, CDR2 YYEKEE (reference sequence). The CDR3 has 14 residues. The V end lost 3 bases, the J end lost 5 bases, and 12 bases lay between the germline ends. CDR3 protein: CASSSYSTDNEQFF. The CDR3 coding sequence is TGTGCCAGCAGCTCGTACAGCACCGACAATGAGCAGTTCTTC.

The chain joins TRBV15 to TRBJ1-2; D may be TRBD1 (5 bases). V lost 0 bases, J lost 4 bases, and 6 bases lay in between. The CDR3 totals 13 residues. Germline CDR1 reads LNHNV; CDR2 reads YYDKDF (reference sequence). CDR3 in DNA: TGTGCCACCAGCAGAGAGGGGGTCTATGGCTACACCTTC. Translated, it gives CATSREGVYGYTF.

This clonotype was counted at least ten times. The chain recombines TRBV12-3 or TRBV12-4 with TRBJ2-5; D is possibly TRBD1 or TRBD2 (5 bases each). V lost 4 bases and J lost 5, with 14 bases in between. This CDR3 comprises 14 residues. This CDR3 is CASSSGPLEETQYF. CDR3 DNA: TGTGCCAGCAGTTCGGGGCCGTTGGAGGAGACCCAGTACTTC.

This clonotype was recorded at least ten times. This rearrangement joins TRBV20-1 to TRBJ2-3; 9 bases match TRBD2. Germline V gives CDR1 DFQATT, CDR2 SNEGSKA (reference sequence). This CDR3 spans 15 amino acids. With V trimmed by 0 bases and J by 5 bases, 6 bases remained unmatched. CDR3 nucleotide sequence: TGCAGTGCTAGAGACTTAGCGGGAGTACGAGATACGCAGTATTTT. It is translated as CSARDLAGVRDTQYF.

This clonotype has ten or more counts. V and J are TRBV6-2 or TRBV6-3 and TRBJ2-7; a possible D gene is TRBD1 (5 bases). The CDR3 totals 13 residues. Deletions cut 6 bases from V and 2 bases from J, with 11 bases between. Per the germline V gene, CDR1 is MNHEY and CDR2 is SVGEGT. The CDR3 bases are TGTGCCAGCAGCTCCGACAGAGCCTACGAGCAGTACGTC. Protein product: CASSSDRAYEQYV.